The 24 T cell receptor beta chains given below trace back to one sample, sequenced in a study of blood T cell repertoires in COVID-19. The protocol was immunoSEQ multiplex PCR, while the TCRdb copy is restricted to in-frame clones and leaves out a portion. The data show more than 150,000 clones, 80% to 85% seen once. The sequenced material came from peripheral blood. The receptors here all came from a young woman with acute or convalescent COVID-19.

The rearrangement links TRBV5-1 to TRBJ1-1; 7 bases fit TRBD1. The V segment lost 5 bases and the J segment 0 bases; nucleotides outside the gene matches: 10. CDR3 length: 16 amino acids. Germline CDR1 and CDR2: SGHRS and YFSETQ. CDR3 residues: CASSRRTGTLNTEAFF. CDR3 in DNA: TGCGCCAGCAGTCGCCGGACAGGAACTTTGAACACTGAAGCTTTCTTT.

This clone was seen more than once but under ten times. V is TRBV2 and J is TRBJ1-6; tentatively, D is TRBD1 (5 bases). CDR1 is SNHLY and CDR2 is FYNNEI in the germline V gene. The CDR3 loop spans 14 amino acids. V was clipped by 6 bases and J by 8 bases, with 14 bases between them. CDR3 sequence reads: CASRTEYRHSPLHF. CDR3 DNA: TGTGCCAGCAGGACAGAGTACCGGCATTCACCCCTCCACTTT.

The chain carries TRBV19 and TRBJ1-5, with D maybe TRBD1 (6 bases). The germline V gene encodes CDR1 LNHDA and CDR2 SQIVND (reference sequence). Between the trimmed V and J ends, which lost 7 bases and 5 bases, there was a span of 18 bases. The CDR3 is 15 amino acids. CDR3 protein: CASIGIGGFHQPQHF. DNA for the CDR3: TGTGCCAGTATCGGGATAGGGGGTTTTCATCAGCCCCAGCATTTT. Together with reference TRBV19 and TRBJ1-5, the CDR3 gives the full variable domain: DGGITQSPKYLFRKEGQNVTLSCEQNLNHDAMYWYRQDPGQGLRLIYYSQIVNDFQKGDIAEGYSVSREKKESFPLTVTSAQKNPTAFYLCASIGIGGFHQPQHFGDGTRLSIL.

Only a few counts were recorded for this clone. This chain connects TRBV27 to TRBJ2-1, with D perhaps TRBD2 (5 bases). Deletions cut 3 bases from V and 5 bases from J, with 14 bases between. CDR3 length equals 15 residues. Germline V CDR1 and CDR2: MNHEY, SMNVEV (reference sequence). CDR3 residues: CASSLREMEDNEQFF. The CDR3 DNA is TGTGCCAGCAGTTTGAGGGAAATGGAGGACAATGAGCAGTTCTTC.

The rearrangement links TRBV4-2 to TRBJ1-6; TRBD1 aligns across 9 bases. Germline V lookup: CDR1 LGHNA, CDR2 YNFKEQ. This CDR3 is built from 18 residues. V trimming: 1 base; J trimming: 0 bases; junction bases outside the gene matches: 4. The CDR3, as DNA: TGTGCCAGCAGCCAAGGGACAGGGGCCAGCTCCTATAATTCACCCCTCCACTTT. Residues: CASSQGTGASSYNSPLHF.

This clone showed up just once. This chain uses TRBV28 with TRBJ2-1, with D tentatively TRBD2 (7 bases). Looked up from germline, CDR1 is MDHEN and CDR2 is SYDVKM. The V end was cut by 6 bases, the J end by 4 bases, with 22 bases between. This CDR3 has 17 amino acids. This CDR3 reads CASRSGAFEGGYNEQFF. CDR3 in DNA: TGTGCCAGCAGGTCAGGGGCTTTTGAGGGGGGGTACAATGAGCAGTTCTTC.

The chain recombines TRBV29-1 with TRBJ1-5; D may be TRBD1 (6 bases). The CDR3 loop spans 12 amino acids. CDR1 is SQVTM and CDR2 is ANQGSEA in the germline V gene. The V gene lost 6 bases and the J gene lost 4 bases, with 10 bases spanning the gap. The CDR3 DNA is TGCAGCGTGGGCGGACAGAATCAGCCCCAGCATTTT. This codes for CSVGGQNQPQHF.

The chain's CDR3 is CASSFGGVPTDTQYF. The CDR3 region has the DNA TGCGCCAGCAGCTTTGGGGGGGTCCCTACAGATACGCAGTATTTT. The genes are TRBV5-1 and TRBJ2-3; 7 nucleotides line up with TRBD2. V trimming: 2 bases; J trimming: 3 bases; junction bases outside the gene matches: 6. Germline assignment: CDR1 SGHRS and CDR2 YFSETQ. The CDR3 loop spans 15 amino acids.

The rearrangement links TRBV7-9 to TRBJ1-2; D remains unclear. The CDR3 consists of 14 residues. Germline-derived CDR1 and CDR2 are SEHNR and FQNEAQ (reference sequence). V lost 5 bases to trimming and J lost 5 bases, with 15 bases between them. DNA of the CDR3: TGTGCCAGCAGCCCCCCCGGGAGAAGGTATGGCTACACCTTC. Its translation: CASSPPGRRYGYTF.

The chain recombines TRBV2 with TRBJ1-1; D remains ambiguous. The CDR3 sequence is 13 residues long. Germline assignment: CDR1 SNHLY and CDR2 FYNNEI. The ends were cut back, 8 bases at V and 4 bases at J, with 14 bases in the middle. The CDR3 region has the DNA TGTGCCAGCTCCGGGTCCGGGAGCACTGAAGCTTTCTTT. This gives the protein CASSGSGSTEAFF.

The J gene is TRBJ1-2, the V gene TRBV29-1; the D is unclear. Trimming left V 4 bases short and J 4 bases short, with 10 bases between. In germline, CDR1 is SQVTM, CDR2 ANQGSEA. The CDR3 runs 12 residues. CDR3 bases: TGCAGCGTTGGTACTAAGATCTATGGCTACACCTTC. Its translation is CSVGTKIYGYTF. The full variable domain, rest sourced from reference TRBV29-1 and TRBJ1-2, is SAVISQKPSRDICQRGTSLTIQCQVDSQVTMMFWYRQQPGQSLTLIATANQGSEATYESGFVIDKFPISRPNLTFSTLTVSNMSPEDSSIYLCSVGTKIYGYTFGSGTRLTVV.

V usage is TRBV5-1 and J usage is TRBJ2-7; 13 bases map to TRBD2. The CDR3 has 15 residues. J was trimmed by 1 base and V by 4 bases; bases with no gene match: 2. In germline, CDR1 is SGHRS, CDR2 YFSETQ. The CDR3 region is CASSPGLAGSYEQYF. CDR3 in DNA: TGCGCCAGCAGCCCGGGACTAGCGGGATCCTACGAGCAGTACTTC.

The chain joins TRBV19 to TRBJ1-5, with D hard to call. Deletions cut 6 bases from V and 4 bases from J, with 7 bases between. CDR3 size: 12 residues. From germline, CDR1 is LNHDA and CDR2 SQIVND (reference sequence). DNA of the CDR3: TGTGCCAGTAGAGACATTAATCAGCCCCAGCATTTT. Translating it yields CASRDINQPQHF.

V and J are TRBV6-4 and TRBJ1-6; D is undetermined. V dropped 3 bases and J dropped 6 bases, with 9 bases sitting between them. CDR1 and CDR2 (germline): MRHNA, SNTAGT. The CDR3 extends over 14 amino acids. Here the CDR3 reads CASSEGAANSPLHF. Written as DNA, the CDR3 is TGTGCCAGCAGTGAAGGAGCAGCTAATTCACCCCTCCACTTT.

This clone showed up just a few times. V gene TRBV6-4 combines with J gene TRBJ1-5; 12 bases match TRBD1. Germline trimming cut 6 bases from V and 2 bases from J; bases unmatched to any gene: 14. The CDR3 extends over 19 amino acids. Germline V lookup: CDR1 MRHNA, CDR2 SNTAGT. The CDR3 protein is CASSANSRGTGGRNQPQHF. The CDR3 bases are TGTGCCAGCAGCGCTAACTCGAGAGGGACAGGGGGCCGCAATCAGCCCCAGCATTTT.

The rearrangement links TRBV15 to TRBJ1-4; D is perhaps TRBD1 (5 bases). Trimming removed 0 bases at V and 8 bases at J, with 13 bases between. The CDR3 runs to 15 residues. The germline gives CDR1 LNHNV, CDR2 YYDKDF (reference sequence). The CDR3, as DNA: TGTGCCACCAGCAGAGATAGGGGAGGAACGGAAAAACTGTTTTTT. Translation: CATSRDRGGTEKLFF.

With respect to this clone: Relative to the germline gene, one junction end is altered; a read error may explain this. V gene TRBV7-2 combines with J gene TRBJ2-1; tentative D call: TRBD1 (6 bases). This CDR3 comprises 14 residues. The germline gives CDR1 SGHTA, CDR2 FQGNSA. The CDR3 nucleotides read TGTGCCAGCAGCTTAGCTACAGGGTACAGTGAGCAGTTCTTC. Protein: CASSLATGYSEQFF.

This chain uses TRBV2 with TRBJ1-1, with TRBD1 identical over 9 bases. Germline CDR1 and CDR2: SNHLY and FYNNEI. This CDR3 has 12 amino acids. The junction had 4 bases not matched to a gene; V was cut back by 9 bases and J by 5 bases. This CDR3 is CARQGARTEAFF. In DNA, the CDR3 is TGTGCCAGACAGGGGGCGCGTACTGAAGCTTTCTTT.

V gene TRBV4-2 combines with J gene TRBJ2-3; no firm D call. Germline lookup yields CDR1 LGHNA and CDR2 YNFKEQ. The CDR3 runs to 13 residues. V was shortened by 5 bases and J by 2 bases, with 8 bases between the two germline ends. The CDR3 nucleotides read TGTGCCAGCAGCACGGTCTCCACAGATACGCAGTATTTT. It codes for CASSTVSTDTQYF.

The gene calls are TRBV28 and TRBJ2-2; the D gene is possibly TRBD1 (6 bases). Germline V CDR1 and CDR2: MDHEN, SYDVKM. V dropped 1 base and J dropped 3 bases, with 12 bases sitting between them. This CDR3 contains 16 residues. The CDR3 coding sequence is TGTGCCAGCAGTTTATTTAGGGACAAAGACACCGGGGAGCTGTTTTTT. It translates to CASSLFRDKDTGELFF.

CDR3 coding DNA: TGTGCCAGCAGCTTAATCGGTCGTCTAGCGGACTCCTACGAGCAGTACTTC. Its translation: CASSLIGRLADSYEQYF. J is TRBJ2-7 and V is TRBV7-2; 7 bases agree with TRBD2. With V trimmed by 2 bases and J by 0 bases, 10 bases remained unmatched. The CDR3 length is 17 residues. Germline loops: CDR1 SGHTA, CDR2 FQGNSA.

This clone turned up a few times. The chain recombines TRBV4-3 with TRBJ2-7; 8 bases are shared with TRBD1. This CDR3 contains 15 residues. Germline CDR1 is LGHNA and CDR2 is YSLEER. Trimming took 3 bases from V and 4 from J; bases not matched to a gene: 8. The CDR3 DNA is TGCGCCAGCAGCCATTACTTTCGACAGGGGTACGAGCAGTACTTC. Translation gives CASSHYFRQGYEQYF.

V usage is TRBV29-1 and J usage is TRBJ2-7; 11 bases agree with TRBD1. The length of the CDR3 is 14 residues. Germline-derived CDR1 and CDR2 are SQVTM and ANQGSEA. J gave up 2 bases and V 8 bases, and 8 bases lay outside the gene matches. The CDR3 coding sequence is TGCAGCTCGGACAGGGGGCCCCCTACCTACGAGCAGTACTTC. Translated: CSSDRGPPTYEQYF.

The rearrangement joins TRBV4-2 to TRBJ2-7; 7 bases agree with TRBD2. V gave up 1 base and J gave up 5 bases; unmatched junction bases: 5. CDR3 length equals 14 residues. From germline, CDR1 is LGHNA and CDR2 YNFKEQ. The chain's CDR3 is CASSQGASGHEQYF. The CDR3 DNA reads TGTGCCAGCAGCCAAGGGGCTAGCGGCCACGAGCAGTACTTC.